A selection of T cell receptor beta chains follows, all from one sample in a study of blood T cell repertoires in COVID-19. Only in-frame clones appear in the TCRdb table, and some are missing; sequencing was by immunoSEQ multiplex PCR. Here the sample spans some 86,000 clones, around 85% being singletons. Sequenced input: peripheral blood. The receptors here all came from a woman aged 65 to 85 with acute or convalescent COVID-19. The CDR3 runs from the conserved cysteine through the conserved F or W. A D gene is named only where the DNA matches it firmly. Only part of the rows carry a size: once, few, many, or a class if the clone is expanded.

d_gene	abundance	v_gene	j_gene	CDR3nt	CDR3aa
NA	NA	TRBV12-5	TRBJ2-1	TGTGCTAGTGGTTTGGCCGGGAATGAGCAGTTCTTC	CASGLAGNEQFF
NA	NA	TRBV19	TRBJ1-2	TGTGCCAGTAGTATACAGTCACCTAACTATGGCTACACCTTC	CASSIQSPNYGYTF
NA	NA	TRBV23-1	TRBJ1-3	TGCGCCAGCAGTCTCCAATCGTCTAACCCTCTCTCTGGAAACACCATATATTTT	CASSLQSSNPLSGNTIYF
NA	NA	TRBV11-2	TRBJ1-1	TGTGCCAGCAGCTCACGGGGGGTCCCGAACACTGAAGCTTTCTTT	CASSSRGVPNTEAFF
NA	NA	TRBV11-2	TRBJ2-5	TGTGCCAGCAGCTTAGGGGAGGGGGGGCCCGAGGGCCAGTACTTC	CASSLGEGGPEGQYF
NA	NA	TRBV4-1	TRBJ2-3	TGCGCCAGCAGCCAAACATTAGATACGCAGTATTTT	CASSQTLDTQYF
NA	NA	TRBV20-1	TRBJ2-3	TGCAGTGCTAGTCCGGGAGTAGGCACAGATACGCAGTATTTT	CSASPGVGTDTQYF
TRBD1	NA	TRBV4-1	TRBJ1-6	TGCGCCAGCAGCCGAGGGGACAGGGTAGATTCACCCCTCCACTTT	CASSRGDRVDSPLHF
TRBD2	NA	TRBV24-1	TRBJ2-5	TGTGCCACCAGTGATTTGCGGACTAGCGGAGACCAAGAGACCCAGTACTTC	CATSDLRTSGDQETQYF
NA	NA	TRBV6-2/TRBV6-3	TRBJ2-5	TGTGCCAGCAGTTATTTTGATTCTAGGACCCAGTACTTC	CASSYFDSRTQYF
NA	NA	TRBV11-3	TRBJ2-3	TGTGCCAGCAGCGGGGGGGGCCCCACAGATACGCAATATTTT	CASSGGGPTDTQYF
NA	many	TRBV14	TRBJ2-5	TGTGCCAGCAACCGAGGGGGAGAGACCCAGTACTTC	CASNRGGETQYF
NA	NA	TRBV27	TRBJ1-6	TGTGCCAGCAGTTTAGCCGGGGATGGTTCACCCCTCCACTTT	CASSLAGDGSPLHF
TRBD2	NA	TRBV27	TRBJ2-3	TGTGCCAGCAGTTCATCCCATGGGACTAGCGGGGGCCCCCTTGAAACGCAGTATTTT	CASSSSHGTSGGPLETQYF
TRBD1	NA	TRBV6-6	TRBJ2-1	TGTGCCAGCAGTGGGACAGACAATGAGCAGTTCTTC	CASSGTDNEQFF
NA	NA	TRBV27	TRBJ2-1	TGTGCCAGCAGTTTTACCAGGAATGAGCAGTTCTTC	CASSFTRNEQFF
NA	NA	TRBV28	TRBJ1-1	TGTGCCAGCAGTTACACCCACACTGAAGCTTTCTTT	CASSYTHTEAFF
TRBD2	NA	TRBV19	TRBJ2-1	TGTGCCAGTAGTCCGGGACTAGCGGGGGGCCGGGGCTCCTACAATGAGCAGTTCTTC	CASSPGLAGGRGSYNEQFF
TRBD1	NA	TRBV5-5	TRBJ1-5	TGTGCCAGCAGCTTGTGTTGGGACAGGACCATCAATCAGCCCCAGCATTTT	CASSLCWDRTINQPQHF
TRBD1	few	TRBV5-1	TRBJ2-3	TGCGCCAGCAGCTTGGAAGGACAGGGCCACACAGATACGCAGTATTTT	CASSLEGQGHTDTQYF
NA	NA	TRBV30	TRBJ1-2	TGTGCCTGGAAGAGCGGACAGACCTATGGCTACACCTTC	CAWKSGQTYGYTF
NA	NA	TRBV3-1/TRBV3-2	TRBJ1-2	TGTGCCAGCAGCCAATCCCAGACAGCAAACTATGGCTACACCTTC	CASSQSQTANYGYTF
NA	NA	TRBV5-1	TRBJ1-1	TGCGCCAGCAGCCGGACAGCTATGAACACTGAAGCTTTCTTT	CASSRTAMNTEAFF
TRBD1	NA	TRBV15	TRBJ1-3	TGTGCCACCAGCGCAGACAGGGGACGAAACACCATATATTTT	CATSADRGRNTIYF
NA	once	TRBV5-1	TRBJ1-4	TGCGCCAGCAGCTTGGAAGGGGACACTTCTAATGAAAAACTGTTTTTT	CASSLEGDTSNEKLFF
TRBD2	NA	TRBV3-1/TRBV3-2	TRBJ2-3	TGTGCCAGCAGCCACGGGAGGGGGGGCCCCCCAGATACGCAGTATTTT	CASSHGRGGPPDTQYF
NA	once	TRBV6-6	TRBJ1-2	TGTGCCAGCAGCTTCTTGTTCGGGGGGTTTGGGGATGGCTACACCTTC	CASSFLFGGFGDGYTF
TRBD2	NA	TRBV7-9	TRBJ2-1	TGTGCCAGCACACTAGCGGGAAGCTCCTACAATGAGCAGTTCTTC	CASTLAGSSYNEQFF
TRBD2	NA	TRBV7-2	TRBJ2-3	TGTGCCAGCAGCTCTTGGACTAGCAGTAGGGTAGCAGATACGCAGTATTTT	CASSSWTSSRVADTQYF
TRBD2	NA	TRBV24-1	TRBJ2-3	TGTGCCACCAGTGATCGTATAGCGGGAGTGGGTACAGATACGCAGTATTTT	CATSDRIAGVGTDTQYF
NA	NA	TRBV5-4	TRBJ2-2	TGTGCCAGCAGCGATCCCGCGACTGTCAACACCGGGGAGCTGTTTTTT	CASSDPATVNTGELFF
NA	NA	TRBV28	TRBJ1-2	TGTGCCAGCAGTTTAGCGGGTTTGGGCTACACCTTC	CASSLAGLGYTF
TRBD1	few	TRBV9	TRBJ1-2	TGTGCCAGCAGCGTAGCGACCCGAGGGACAGCCAACTATGGCTACACCTTC	CASSVATRGTANYGYTF
TRBD1	NA	TRBV9	TRBJ1-2	TGTGCCAGCAGCACAACAGGGGCACTCTATGGCTACACCTTC	CASSTTGALYGYTF
NA	NA	TRBV19	TRBJ1-1	TGTGCCAGCAGGGGTATGAACACTGAAGCTTTCTTT	CASRGMNTEAFF
TRBD2	NA	TRBV7-6	TRBJ2-3	TGTGCCAGCAGCCAAACTAGCGGTACAGATACGCAGTATTTT	CASSQTSGTDTQYF
NA	NA	TRBV20-1	TRBJ1-4	TGCAGTGCTAGTGACTCTCCGGACACGGGGGGTAATGAAAAACTGTTTTTT	CSASDSPDTGGNEKLFF
NA	NA	TRBV24-1	TRBJ1-2	TGTGCCACCAGTGATCCAGGAGGGACTGGTTACACCTTC	CATSDPGGTGYTF
TRBD2	once	TRBV7-2	TRBJ2-1	TGTGCCAGCAGCTTACTAGCGGGAGGAATTGTCAATGAGCAGTTCTTC	CASSLLAGGIVNEQFF
NA	NA	TRBV5-4	TRBJ1-3	TGTGCCAGCAGCTTTGCTCCGGGATCTGGAAACACCATATATTTT	CASSFAPGSGNTIYF
TRBD1	once	TRBV7-2	TRBJ1-2	TGTGCCAGCAGCCCTGGGGGGCAGGGGGGTAAAAGAAACTATGGCTACACCTTC	CASSPGGQGGKRNYGYTF
NA	NA	TRBV19	TRBJ2-6	TGTGCCAGTAGTGTCAGCTCTGGGGCCAACGTCCTGACTTTC	CASSVSSGANVLTF
NA	NA	TRBV21-1	TRBJ2-5	TGTGCCAGCAAGGGGAAGCGGGGACACCAAGAGACCCAGTACTTC	CASKGKRGHQETQYF
NA	NA	TRBV6-5	TRBJ1-3	TGTGCCAGCAGAACCGGGGGGGCGGCCGGAAACACCATATATTTT	CASRTGGAAGNTIYF
NA	NA	TRBV27	TRBJ1-5	TGTGCCAGCAGCCCACCAGGGGGCAATCAGCCCCAGCATTTT	CASSPPGGNQPQHF
NA	once	TRBV5-3	TRBJ2-3	TGTGCCAGAAGCTTGCCCGCGCAGTATTTT	CARSLPAQYF
NA	NA	TRBV4-1	TRBJ2-3	TGCGCCAGTAACCAGGGGTCAGGAGATACGCAGTATTTT	CASNQGSGDTQYF
NA	NA	TRBV11-2	TRBJ1-5	TGTGCCAGCAGCTTAGCCCTATATCAGCCCCAGCATTTT	CASSLALYQPQHF
TRBD1	NA	TRBV4-1	TRBJ1-6	TGCGCCAGCAGCCCCCGGGACAGGGGGAATTCACCCCTCCACTTT	CASSPRDRGNSPLHF